Included here is one T cell receptor (beta chain) sequence, with context. The antigen this receptor binds is unknown. No much larger clone is present one base from it, and per-base qualities are unavailable. TCR CDR3 regions were amplified from genomic DNA by multiplex PCR using the deep immunoSEQ assay. Genomic DNA extracted from each cell subset was distributed evenly over all wells of several immunoSEQ 96-well plates, and each plate served as one replicate. For sorted subsets, roughly 200 ng of genomic DNA, equivalent to tens of thousands of T cell genomes, went into each replicate PCR. Purified libraries were measured with a Qubit 3.0 fluorometer, size-checked on a Bioanalyzer 2100, and measured again with the KAPA Library Quantification kit. Every immunoSEQ 96-well plate was sequenced on a dedicated single-read 150-cycle Illumina NextSeq 550 flow cell. The paper's data handling went like this. Because the immunoSEQ output included only junctional sequences and no quality scores, the filtering could not be the same as the filtering used for full-length reads. To assign V/J genes and CDR3, sequences were annotated against IMGT germline references using PyIR, a Python wrapper for IgBLAST v1.9. Reads were filtered out if the reads had weak V/J assignments (E-value above 1e-6), no CDR3, stop codons, out-of-frame junctions, or ambiguous translated residues. V3J clonotypes were defined as sequences sharing the same inferred V gene, J gene, and CDR3 amino acid sequence. The percentage overlap between two repertoires was calculated by dividing the number of shared unique clonotypes by the size of the smaller repertoire. Three approaches were used to assess repertoire richness: RTK rarefaction, the Chao1 estimator, and Recon v2.1 estimates of unobserved clonotypes. Generation probabilities for all TCRbeta clonotypes obtained by the gDNA method from a handful of donors were computed using OLGA. Imported from immuneACCESS, the table was reduced by TCRdb to in-frame sequences with V and J called. These copies leave out some clones; in studies compared against another copy, an unresolved V gene accounts for under half, and the cause of the remainder is not known. V and J calls and clone size follow that table, whereas D and trimming were derived from the DNA. The sample yields some 1.5 million clones; roughly 95% were counted once. The ten largest clones represent 1% to 1.5% of the sample.

This sample was included in a study of shared clonotypes between healthy human individuals (dated by TCRdb to about 2020). Regarding the complete study: A couple of women and a few men aged 18 to 49 years were included in the cohort. To estimate repertoire size and how much clonotype sharing occurs between individuals, the study deeply sequenced the blood TCR repertoires of a handful of healthy adults. To increase sequencing depth and limit assay-specific biases, TCR repertoire library preparation and sequencing were carried out by different laboratories using diverse techniques. Per donor, leukapheresis produced somewhere between about 0.9 and 9 billion PBMCs. For each donor, CD4 naive and CD4 memory were each run on three plates, CD8 naive on two plates, and CD8 memory on one plate. Results the study describes overall, beyond this receptor: Compared with non-shared clonotypes, clonotypes shared by all four sorted-subset donors had higher generation probabilities. Pairwise subsampling indicated that sequencing depth was expected to affect the degree of clonotype sharing among donors. Because the study included a small number of donors, the genetic and exposure-history diversity represented was limited. Naive subsets generally had larger estimated clonotype richness than memory subsets. Sampling was restricted to blood, and TCR repertoires in tissues likely differ from the TCR repertoires found in blood. About 5% of naive CD4, approximately 3.7% of naive CD8, around 2.3% of memory CD4, and less than 0.45% of memory CD8 clonotypes were shared across several donors. Even with the large sequencing depth, rarefaction of the sorted-subset datasets indicated that sequencing was incomplete.

Healthy HIV-negative adults with no recently reported acute infections or vaccinations were included as donors. All donors were Caucasian adults living in Nashville, Tennessee, USA. CD4+ T cells were enriched by magnetic negative selection, after which naive cells were positively selected on CD45RA and the negative fraction was taken as the memory subset. Blood was obtained by leukapheresis, after which PBMCs were separated by Ficoll-Histopaque density gradient centrifugation and cryopreserved in liquid nitrogen vapor phase. Analytical flow cytometry was used to check the purity and quantity of every magnetically sorted T cell population. Each sorted fraction had its genomic DNA isolated and then quantified by UV absorbance on a Nanodrop 2000c. The germline V gene sets CDR1 to SNHLY and CDR2 to FYNNEI. The CDR3, from cysteine to phenylalanine, totals 14 residues. The kept DNA is CDR3 alone, 42 bases in frame from the first base. The trim is 3 bases for V and 3 bases for J, with a gap of 10 bases between the germline ends.

The chain couples TRBV2 to TRBJ2-3, with no D gene named confidently. The clonotype comes from a man aged 25-45 years in good health. The sequenced sample consisted of naive CD4+ T cells sorted from blood. The sample's cell subset or site label, decoded: CD45RA+ positively selected. The CDR3 region reads CASSDRVRTDTQYF. The sequenced DNA is TGTGCCAGCAGTGATCGGGTTCGGACAGATACGCAGTATTTT.